The clone carrying this T cell receptor (beta chain) was counted a single time. V lost 4 bases to trimming and J lost 6 bases; unmatched junction nucleotides: 8. The CDR3 has 15 residues. Germline V lookup: CDR1 LGHNA, CDR2 YSLEER. Primers included in the PCR were 60 Vbeta and 13 Jbeta primers. Produced via immunoSEQ multiplex PCR; TCRdb's table is partial and in-frame only. The sample lists fewer than 200,000 clones, about 68% occurring once. These data are taken from a study of cytomegalovirus exposure and HLA in healthy donors. Study background: As released early, the data held 75 million to 90 million unique TCRs from HLA-typed donors.

This sequence originates from a man between 18 and 29 years old in good health and CMV-seronegative. The V call is TRBV4-3, the J call TRBJ2-2, with 7 bases that match TRBD1. The sequenced material came from PBMCs. The CDR3, as DNA: TGCGCCAGCAGCCCAACCGGACAGGCCTCCGGGGAGCTGTTTTTT. Translated: CASSPTGQASGELFF.